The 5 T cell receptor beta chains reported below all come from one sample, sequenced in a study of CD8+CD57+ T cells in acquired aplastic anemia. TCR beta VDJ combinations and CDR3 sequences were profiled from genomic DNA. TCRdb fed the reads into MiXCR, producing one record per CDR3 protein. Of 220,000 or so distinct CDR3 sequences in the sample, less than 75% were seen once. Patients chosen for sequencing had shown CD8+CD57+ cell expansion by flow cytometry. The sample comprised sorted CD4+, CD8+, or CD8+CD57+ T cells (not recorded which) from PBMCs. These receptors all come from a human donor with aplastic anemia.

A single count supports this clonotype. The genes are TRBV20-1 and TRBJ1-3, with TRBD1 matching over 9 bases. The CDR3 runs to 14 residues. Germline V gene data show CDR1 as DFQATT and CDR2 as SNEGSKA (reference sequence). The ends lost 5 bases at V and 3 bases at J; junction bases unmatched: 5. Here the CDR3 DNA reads TGCAGTGCTCCGGGACAGGGATTTGGAAACACCATATATTTT. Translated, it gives CSAPGQGFGNTIYF.

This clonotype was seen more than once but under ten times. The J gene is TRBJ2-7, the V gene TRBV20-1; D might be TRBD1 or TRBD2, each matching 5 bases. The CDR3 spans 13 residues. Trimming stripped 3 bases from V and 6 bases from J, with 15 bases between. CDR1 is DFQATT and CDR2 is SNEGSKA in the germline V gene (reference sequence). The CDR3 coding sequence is TGCAGTGCTAGGAGGGCAGGGCTGGGCGAGCAGTACTTC. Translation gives CSARRAGLGEQYF.

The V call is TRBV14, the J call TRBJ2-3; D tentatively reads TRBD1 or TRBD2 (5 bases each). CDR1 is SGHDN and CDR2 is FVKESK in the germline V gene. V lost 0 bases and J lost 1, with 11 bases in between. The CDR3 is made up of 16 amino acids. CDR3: CASSQESGRGTDTQYF. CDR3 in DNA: TGTGCCAGCAGCCAAGAGTCAGGGAGAGGCACAGATACGCAGTATTTT.

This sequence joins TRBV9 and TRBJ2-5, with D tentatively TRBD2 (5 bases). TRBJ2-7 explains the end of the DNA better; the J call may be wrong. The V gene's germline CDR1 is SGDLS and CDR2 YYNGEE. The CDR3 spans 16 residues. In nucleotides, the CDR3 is TGTGCCAGCAGCGTAGATGCAGGACTGGGTAGGAACGAGCAGTACTTC. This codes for CASSVDAGLGRNEQYF.

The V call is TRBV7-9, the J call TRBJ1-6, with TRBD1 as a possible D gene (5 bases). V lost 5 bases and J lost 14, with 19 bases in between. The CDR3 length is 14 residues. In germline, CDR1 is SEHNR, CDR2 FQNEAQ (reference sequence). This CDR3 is CASSRPGTAVTLHF. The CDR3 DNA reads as TGTGCCAGCAGCCGCCCCGGGACGGCCGTCACCCTCCACTTT. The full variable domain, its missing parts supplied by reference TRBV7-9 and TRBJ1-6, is DTGVSQNPRHKITKRGQNVTFRCDPISEHNRLYWYRQTLGQGPEFLTYFQNEAQLEKSRLLSDRFSAERPKGSFSTLEIQRTEQGDSAMYLCASSRPGTAVTLHFGNGTRLTVT.